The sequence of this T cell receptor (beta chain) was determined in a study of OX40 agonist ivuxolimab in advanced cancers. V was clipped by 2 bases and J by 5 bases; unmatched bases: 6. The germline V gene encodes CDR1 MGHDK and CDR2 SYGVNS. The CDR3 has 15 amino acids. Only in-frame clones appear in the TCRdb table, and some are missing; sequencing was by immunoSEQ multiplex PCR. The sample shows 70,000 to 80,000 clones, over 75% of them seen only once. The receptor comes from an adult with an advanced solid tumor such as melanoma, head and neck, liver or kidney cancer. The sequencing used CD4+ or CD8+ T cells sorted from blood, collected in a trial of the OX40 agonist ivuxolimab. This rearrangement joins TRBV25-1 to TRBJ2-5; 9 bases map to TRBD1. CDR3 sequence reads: CASSEGGTGRETQYF. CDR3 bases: TGTGCCAGCAGTGAAGGCGGGACAGGGAGGGAGACCCAGTACTTC.